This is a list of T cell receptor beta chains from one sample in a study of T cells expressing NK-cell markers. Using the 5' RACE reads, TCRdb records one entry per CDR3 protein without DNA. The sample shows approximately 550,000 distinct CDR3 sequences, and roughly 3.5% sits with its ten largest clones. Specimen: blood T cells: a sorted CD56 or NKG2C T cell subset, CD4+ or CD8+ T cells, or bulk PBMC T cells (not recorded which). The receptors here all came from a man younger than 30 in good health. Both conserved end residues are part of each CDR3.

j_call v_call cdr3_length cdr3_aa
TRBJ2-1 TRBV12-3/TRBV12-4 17 CASSLTPSGSGYNEQFF
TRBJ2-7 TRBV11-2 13 CASSLDPVDEQYF
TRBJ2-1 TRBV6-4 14 CASSAKARGDEQFF
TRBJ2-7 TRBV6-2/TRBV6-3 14 CASRTKAGAYEQYF
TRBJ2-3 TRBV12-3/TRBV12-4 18 CASSAIGTSPDLSDTQYF
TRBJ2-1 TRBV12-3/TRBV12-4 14 CASWPFSSGHEQFF
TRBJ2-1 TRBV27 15 CASSPRTSGGPEQFF
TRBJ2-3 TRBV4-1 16 CASSQDMAGSTDTQYF
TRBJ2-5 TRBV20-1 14 CSARDPGSSETQYF
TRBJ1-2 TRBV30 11 CACSGLVGYTF
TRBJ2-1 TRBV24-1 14 CATSGAKGPSEQFF
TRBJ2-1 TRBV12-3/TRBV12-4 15 CASSPSSGSGFEQFF
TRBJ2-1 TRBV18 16 CASSPRTGSTNNEQFF
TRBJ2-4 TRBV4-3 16 CASSQGVGLAGNIQYF
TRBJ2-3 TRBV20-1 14 CSASGGSWADTQYF
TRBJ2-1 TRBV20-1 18 CSAAGTSGRNPSYNEQFF
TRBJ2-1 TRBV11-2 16 CASSLTGTSEEGEQFF
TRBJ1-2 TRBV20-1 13 CSVLDFQSYGYTF
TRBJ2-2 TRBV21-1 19 CASSKGWASGRANTGELFF
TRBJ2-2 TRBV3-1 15 CASSQDGPTTGELFF
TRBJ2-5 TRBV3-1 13 CASSLLNGETQYF
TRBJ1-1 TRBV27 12 CASFRPNTEAFF
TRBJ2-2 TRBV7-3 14 CASGPGTSAGELFF
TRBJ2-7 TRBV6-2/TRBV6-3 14 CASTKTGGSYEQYF
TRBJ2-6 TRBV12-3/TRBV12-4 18 CASSFIPGRFSGANVLTF
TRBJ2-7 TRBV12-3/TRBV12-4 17 CASSFSNWGRPSYEQYF
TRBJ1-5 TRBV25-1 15 CASSVGGKGNQPQHF
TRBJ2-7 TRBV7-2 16 CASSLRGGTGFYEQYF
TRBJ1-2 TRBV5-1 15 CASSLEAGPKIGYTF
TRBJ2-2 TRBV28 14 CASRPRQGTGELFF
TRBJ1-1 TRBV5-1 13 CASSPGGVSEAFF
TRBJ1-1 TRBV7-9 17 CASSLRAPNRGDTEAFF
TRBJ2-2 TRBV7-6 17 CASSSRWTSGSGGELFF
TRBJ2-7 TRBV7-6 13 CASSPGRGNEQYF
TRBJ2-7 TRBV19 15 CASSSSTGPTYEQYF
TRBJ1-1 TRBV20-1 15 CSARDGRKLGTEAFF
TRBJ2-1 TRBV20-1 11 CSAHVAQEGFF
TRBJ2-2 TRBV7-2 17 CASSLLAGGPGTGELFF
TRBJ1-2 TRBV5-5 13 CASSLVHGGGYTF
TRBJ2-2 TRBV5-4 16 CASSSAGTLNTGELFF
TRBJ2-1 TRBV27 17 CASSYLGGRGPGNEQFF
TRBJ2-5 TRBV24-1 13 CATSTRALETQYF
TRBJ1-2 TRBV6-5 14 CASSSRGGASGYTF
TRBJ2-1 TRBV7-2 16 CASSSVLAGSYNEQFF